The present entry profiles one TCR beta chain with its context. The data were produced by immunoSEQ multiplex PCR, yet TCRdb's version contains in-frame clones alone and is incomplete. The table includes around 220,000 clones, 80% to 90% detected once. This entry belongs to a study of blood T cell repertoires in COVID-19. Germline values: CDR1 KGHSH, CDR2 LQKENI. V was pared by 6 bases and J by 5 bases, with 7 bases of the junction left unmatched. CDR3 length: 15 amino acids. Material: peripheral blood. This chain uses TRBV18 with TRBJ1-6, with TRBD1 identical over 7 bases. The sequence was obtained from a man aged 45-65 years with acute or convalescent COVID-19. CDR3 bases: TGTGCCAGCTCCAGCGGACAGGCCAATAATTCACCCCTCCACTTT. Residues: CASSSGQANNSPLHF.